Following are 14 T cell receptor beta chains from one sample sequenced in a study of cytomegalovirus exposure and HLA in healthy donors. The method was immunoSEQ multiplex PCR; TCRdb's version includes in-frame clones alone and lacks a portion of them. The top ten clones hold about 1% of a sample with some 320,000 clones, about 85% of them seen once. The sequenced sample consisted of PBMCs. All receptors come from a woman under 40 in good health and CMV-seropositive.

CDR3 in DNA: TGTGCCAGCAGCCTAGGGACAGCCTCTAATGAAAAACTGTTTTTT. It yields the protein CASSLGTASNEKLFF. The V and J genes are TRBV5-6 and TRBJ1-4; 7 nucleotides match TRBD1. The CDR3 is 15 residues long. The V gene end was trimmed by 4 bases and the J gene end by 3 bases; junction bases not matched to a gene: 6. In germline, CDR1 is SGHDT, CDR2 YYEEEE.

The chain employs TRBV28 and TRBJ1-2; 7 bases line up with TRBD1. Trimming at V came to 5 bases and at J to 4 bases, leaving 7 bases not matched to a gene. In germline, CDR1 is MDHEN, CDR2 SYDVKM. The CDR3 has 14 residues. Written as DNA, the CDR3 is TGTGCCAGCAGTCCCACAGGGGCTACCTATGGCTACACCTTC. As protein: CASSPTGATYGYTF.

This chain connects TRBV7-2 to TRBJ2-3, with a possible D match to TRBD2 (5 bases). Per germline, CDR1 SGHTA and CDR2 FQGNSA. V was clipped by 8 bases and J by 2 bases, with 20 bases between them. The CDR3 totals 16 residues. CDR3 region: CASRRGGLPTTDTQYF. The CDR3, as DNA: TGTGCCAGCCGCCGTGGAGGACTTCCAACCACAGATACGCAGTATTTT.

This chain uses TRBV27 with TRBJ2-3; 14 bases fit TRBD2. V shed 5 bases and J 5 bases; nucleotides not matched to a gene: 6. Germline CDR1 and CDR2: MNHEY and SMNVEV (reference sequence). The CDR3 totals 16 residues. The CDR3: CASSLTSGRALDTQYF. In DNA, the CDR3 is TGTGCCAGCAGTCTGACTAGCGGGAGGGCCTTAGATACGCAGTATTTT.

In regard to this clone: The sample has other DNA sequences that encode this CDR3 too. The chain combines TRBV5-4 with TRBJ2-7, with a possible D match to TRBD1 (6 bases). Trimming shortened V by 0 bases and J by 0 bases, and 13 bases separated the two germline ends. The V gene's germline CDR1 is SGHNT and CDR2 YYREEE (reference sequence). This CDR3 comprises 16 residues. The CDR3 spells CASSLGDRRSSYEQYF. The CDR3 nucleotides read TGTGCCAGCAGCTTGGGTGACAGGCGAAGCTCCTACGAGCAGTACTTC.

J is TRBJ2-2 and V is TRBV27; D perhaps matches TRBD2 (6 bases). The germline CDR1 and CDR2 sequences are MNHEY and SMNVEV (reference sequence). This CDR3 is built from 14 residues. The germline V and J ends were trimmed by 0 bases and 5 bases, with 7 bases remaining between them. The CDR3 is CASSLSGGTGELFF. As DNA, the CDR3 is TGTGCCAGCAGTTTATCGGGGGGAACCGGGGAGCTGTTTTTT.

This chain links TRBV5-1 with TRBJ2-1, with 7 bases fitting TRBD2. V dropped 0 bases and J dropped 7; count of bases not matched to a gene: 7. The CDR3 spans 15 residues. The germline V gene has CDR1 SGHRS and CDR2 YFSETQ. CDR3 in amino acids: CASSLAGGPWNEQFF. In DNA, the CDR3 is TGCGCCAGCAGCTTGGCGGGAGGCCCTTGGAATGAGCAGTTCTTC.

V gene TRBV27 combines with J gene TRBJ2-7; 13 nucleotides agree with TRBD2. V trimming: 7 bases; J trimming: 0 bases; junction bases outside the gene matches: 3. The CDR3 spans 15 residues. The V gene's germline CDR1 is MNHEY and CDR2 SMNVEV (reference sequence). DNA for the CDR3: TGTGCCAGCACGGGACTAGCGGGGACCTCCTACGAGCAGTACTTC. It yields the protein CASTGLAGTSYEQYF.

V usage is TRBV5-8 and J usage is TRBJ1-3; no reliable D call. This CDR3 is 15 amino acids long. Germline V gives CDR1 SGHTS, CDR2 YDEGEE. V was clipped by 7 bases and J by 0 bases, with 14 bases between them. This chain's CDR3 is CASSLYKSSGNTIYF. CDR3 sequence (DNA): TGTGCCAGCTCCCTCTACAAGAGCTCTGGAAACACCATATATTTT.

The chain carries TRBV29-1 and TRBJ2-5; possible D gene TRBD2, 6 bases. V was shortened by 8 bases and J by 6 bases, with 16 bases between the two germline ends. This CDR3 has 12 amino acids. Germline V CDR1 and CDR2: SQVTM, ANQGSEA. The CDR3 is CSLREWQQTQYF. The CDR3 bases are TGCAGCCTACGGGAGTGGCAACAGACCCAGTACTTC. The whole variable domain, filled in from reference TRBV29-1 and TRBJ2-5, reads SAVISQKPSRDICQRGTSLTIQCQVDSQVTMMFWYRQQPGQSLTLIATANQGSEATYESGFVIDKFPISRPNLTFSTLTVSNMSPEDSSIYLCSLREWQQTQYFGPGTRLLVL.

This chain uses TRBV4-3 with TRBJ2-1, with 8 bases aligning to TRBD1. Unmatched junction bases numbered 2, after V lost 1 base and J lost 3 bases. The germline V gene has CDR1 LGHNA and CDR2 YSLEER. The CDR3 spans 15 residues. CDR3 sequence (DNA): TGCGCCAGCAGCCAAGGGACAGGGAGCTACAATGAGCAGTTCTTC. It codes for CASSQGTGSYNEQFF.

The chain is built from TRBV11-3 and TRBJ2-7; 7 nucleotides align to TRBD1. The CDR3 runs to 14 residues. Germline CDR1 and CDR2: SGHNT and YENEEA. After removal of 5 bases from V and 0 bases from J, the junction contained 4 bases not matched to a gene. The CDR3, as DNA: TGTGCCAGCAGCGCCCGGGACAGCTCCTACGAGCAGTACTTC. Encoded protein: CASSARDSSYEQYF. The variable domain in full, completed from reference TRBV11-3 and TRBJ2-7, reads EAGVVQSPRYKIIEKKQPVAFWCNPISGHNTLYWYLQNLGQGPELLIRYENEEAVDDSQLPKDRFSAERLKGVDSTLKIQPAELGDSAVYLCASSARDSSYEQYFGPGTRLTVT.

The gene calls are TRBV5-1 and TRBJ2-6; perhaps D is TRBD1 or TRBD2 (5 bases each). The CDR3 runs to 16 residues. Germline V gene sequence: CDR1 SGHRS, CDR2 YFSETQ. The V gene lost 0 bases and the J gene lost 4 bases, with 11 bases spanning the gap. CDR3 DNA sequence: TGCGCCAGCAGCTTGGCCATAGGGGACGGGGCCAACGTCCTGACTTTC. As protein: CASSLAIGDGANVLTF.

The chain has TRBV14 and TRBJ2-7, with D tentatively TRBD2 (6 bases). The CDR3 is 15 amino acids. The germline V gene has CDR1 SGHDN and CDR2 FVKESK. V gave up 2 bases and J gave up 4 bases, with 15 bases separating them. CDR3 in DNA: TGTGCCAGCAGCCAAATAACGGGAGTACGATACGAGCAGTACTTC. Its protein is CASSQITGVRYEQYF.